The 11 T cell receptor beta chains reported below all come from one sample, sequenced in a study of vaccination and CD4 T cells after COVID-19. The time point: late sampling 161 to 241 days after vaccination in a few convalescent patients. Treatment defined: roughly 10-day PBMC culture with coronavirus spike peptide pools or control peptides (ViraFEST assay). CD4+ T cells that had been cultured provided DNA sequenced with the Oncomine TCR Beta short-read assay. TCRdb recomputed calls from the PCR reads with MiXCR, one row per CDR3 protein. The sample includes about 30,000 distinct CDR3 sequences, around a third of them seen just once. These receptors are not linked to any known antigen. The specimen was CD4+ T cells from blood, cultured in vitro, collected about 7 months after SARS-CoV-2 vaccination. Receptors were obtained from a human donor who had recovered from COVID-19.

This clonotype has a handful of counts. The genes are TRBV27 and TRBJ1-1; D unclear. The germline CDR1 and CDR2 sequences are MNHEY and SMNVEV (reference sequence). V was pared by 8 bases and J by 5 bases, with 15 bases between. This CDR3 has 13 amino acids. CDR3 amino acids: CASWSWSGTEAFF. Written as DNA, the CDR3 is TGTGCCAGCTGGTCGTGGTCGGGTACTGAAGCTTTCTTT.

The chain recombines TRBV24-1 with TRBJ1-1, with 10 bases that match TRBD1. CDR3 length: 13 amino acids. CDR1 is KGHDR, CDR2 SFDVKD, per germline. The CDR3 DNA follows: TGTGCTCCCCACGGGGACAGGGGAACTGAAGCTTTCTTT. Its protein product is CAPHGDRGTEAFF.

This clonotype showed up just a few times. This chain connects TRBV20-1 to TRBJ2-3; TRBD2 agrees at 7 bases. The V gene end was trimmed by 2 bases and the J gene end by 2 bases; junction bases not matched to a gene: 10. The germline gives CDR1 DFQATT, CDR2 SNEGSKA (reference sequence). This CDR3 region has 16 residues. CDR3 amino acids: CSARTFTSGNTDTQYF. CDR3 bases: TGCAGTGCTAGAACGTTCACCAGCGGGAACACAGATACGCAGTATTTT.

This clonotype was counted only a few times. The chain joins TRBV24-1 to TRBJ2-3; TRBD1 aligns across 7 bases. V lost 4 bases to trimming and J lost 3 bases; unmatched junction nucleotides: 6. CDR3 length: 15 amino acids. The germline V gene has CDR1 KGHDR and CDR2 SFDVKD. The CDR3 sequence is CATSDPRQGTDTQYF. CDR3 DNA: TGTGCCACCAGTGACCCTAGACAGGGTACAGATACGCAGTATTTT.

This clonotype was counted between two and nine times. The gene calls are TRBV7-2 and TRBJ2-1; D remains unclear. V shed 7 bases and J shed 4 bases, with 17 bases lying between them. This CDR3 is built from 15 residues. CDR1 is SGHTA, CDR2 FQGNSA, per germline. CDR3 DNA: TGTGCCAGCAACCCGTCCCCCGGTACTTACAATGAGCAGTTCTTC. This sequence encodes CASNPSPGTYNEQFF.

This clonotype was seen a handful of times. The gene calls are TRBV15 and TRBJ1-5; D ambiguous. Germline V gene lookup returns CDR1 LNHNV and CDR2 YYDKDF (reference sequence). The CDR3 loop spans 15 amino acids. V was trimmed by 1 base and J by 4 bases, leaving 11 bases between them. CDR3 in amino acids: CATSRGWEHNQPQHF. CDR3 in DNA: TGTGCCACCAGCAGAGGGTGGGAGCATAATCAGCCCCAGCATTTT.

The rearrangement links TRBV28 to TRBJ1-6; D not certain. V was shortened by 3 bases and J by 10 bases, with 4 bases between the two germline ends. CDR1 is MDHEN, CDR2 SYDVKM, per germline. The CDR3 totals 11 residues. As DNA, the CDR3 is TGTGCCAGCAGTTTTAGGTCACCCCTCCACTTT. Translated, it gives CASSFRSPLHF. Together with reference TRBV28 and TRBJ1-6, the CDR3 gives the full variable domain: DVKVTQSSRYLVKRTGEKVFLECVQDMDHENMFWYRQDPGLGLRLIYFSYDVKMKEKGDIPEGYSVSREKKERFSLILESASTNQTSMYLCASSFRSPLHFGNGTRLTVT.

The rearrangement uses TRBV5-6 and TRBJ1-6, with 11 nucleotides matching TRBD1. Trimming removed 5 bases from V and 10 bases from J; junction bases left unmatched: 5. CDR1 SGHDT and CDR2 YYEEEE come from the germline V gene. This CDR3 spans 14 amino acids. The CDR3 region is CASRRTGGGSPLHF. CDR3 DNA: TGTGCCAGCAGGAGGACAGGGGGCGGGTCACCCCTCCACTTT.

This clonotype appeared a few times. CDR3 sequence: CASSLPDFGSYEQYF. CDR3 sequence (DNA): TGTGCCAGCAGTTTACCCGATTTTGGCTCCTACGAGCAGTACTTC. This chain uses TRBV28 with TRBJ2-7; D remains ambiguous. V shed 2 bases and J shed 0 bases, with 11 bases lying between them. Per germline, CDR1 MDHEN and CDR2 SYDVKM. The CDR3 extends over 15 amino acids.

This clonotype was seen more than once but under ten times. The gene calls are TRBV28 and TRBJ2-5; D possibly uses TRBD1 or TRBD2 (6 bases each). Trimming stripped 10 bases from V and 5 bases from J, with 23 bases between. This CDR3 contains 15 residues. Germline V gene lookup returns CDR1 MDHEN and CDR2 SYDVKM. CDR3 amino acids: CATREMGGSGETQYF. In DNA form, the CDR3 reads TGTGCCACCCGCGAGATGGGGGGCTCGGGGGAGACCCAGTACTTC.

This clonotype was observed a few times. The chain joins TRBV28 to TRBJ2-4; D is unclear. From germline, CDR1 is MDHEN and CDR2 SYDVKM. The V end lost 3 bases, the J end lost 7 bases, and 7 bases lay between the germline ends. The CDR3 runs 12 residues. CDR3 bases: TGTGCCAGCAGTTTGTGGCCCAACATTCAGTACTTC. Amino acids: CASSLWPNIQYF.